This entry lists 10 T cell receptor beta chains sequenced from one sample in a study of blood T cell repertoires in COVID-19. Here immunoSEQ multiplex PCR was the method, and the copy in TCRdb shows in-frame clones only, minus some. The data hold 15,000 to 20,000 clones, with around 86% observed a single time. Material for sequencing was peripheral blood. The receptors originated from a human donor with active COVID-19. The donor label of this sample is uncertain.

Worth noting for this clone: Other DNA sequences in this sample translate to the same CDR3. The V and J genes are TRBV5-1 and TRBJ1-3; D not resolved. This CDR3 region has 15 residues. V was clipped by 0 bases and J by 1 base, with 8 bases between them. Germline-derived CDR1 and CDR2 are SGHRS and YFSETQ. The CDR3 coding sequence is TGCGCCAGCAGCTTGGAGCGACCGTCTGGAAACACCATATATTTT. Amino acids: CASSLERPSGNTIYF.

The V and J genes are TRBV5-1 and TRBJ2-5, with TRBD2 identical over 7 bases. The CDR3 covers 14 residues. The J segment lost 6 bases and the V segment lost 0 bases, leaving 5 bases of the junction unmatched. Germline V gives CDR1 SGHRS, CDR2 YFSETQ. The CDR3 protein is CASSLELGGKTQYF. The CDR3 nucleotides are TGCGCCAGCAGCTTGGAGTTGGGGGGGAAGACCCAGTACTTC.

The CDR3 sequence: CASSLIVGVSNTGELFF. The CDR3 bases are TGCGCCAGCAGCTTGATCGTCGGGGTGTCGAACACCGGGGAGCTGTTTTTT. This sequence joins TRBV5-1 and TRBJ2-2, with D possibly TRBD2 on 5 matching bases. Trimming shortened V by 1 base and J by 0 bases, and 13 bases separated the two germline ends. The CDR3 runs 17 residues. Germline V lookup: CDR1 SGHRS, CDR2 YFSETQ. Full variable domain (outside the CDR3, taken from reference TRBV5-1 and TRBJ2-2): KAGVTQTPRYLIKTRGQQVTLSCSPISGHRSVSWYQQTPGQGLQFLFEYFSETQRNKGNFPGRFSGRQFSNSRSEMNVSTLELGDSALYLCASSLIVGVSNTGELFFGEGSRLTVL.

The V and J genes are TRBV9 and TRBJ2-3, with D perhaps TRBD2 (5 bases). This CDR3 has 18 residues. The germline V and J ends were trimmed by 3 bases and 0 bases, with 20 bases remaining between them. Germline-derived CDR1 and CDR2 are SGDLS and YYNGEE. CDR3 nucleotides: TGTGCCAGCAGCGCACAAGCCTTCTTTGGGAGAAGCACAGATACGCAGTATTTT. This translates into CASSAQAFFGRSTDTQYF.

The chain combines TRBV9 with TRBJ1-1; D remains ambiguous. CDR1 and CDR2 (germline): SGDLS, YYNGEE. V lost 0 bases to trimming and J lost 3 bases, with 9 bases between them. CDR3 size: 14 residues. The DNA of the CDR3 is TGTGCCAGCAGCGTAGGGAGTGAGGACACTGAAGCTTTCTTT. Protein: CASSVGSEDTEAFF.

This clone is a singleton in its sample. The rearrangement links TRBV7-2 to TRBJ1-2, with D unresolved. Germline assignment: CDR1 SGHTA and CDR2 FQGNSA. The germline V and J ends were trimmed by 7 bases and 6 bases, with 15 bases remaining between them. CDR3 length: 13 amino acids. The CDR3 here is CASKSNLIHGYTF. CDR3 DNA: TGTGCCAGCAAGAGTAATCTAATTCATGGCTACACCTTC.

This clone showed up just once. The chain combines TRBV5-1 with TRBJ2-1; 11 positions agree with TRBD2. In germline, CDR1 is SGHRS, CDR2 YFSETQ. The CDR3 sequence is 18 residues long. The trim removed 3 bases at V and 4 bases at J, leaving 12 bases unmatched. The chain's CDR3 is CASSSGSSGGSLYNEQFF. DNA for the CDR3: TGCGCCAGCAGCTCCGGCTCTAGCGGGGGGTCGTTATACAATGAGCAGTTCTTC.

The rearrangement links TRBV18 to TRBJ2-3; D is ambiguous. Trimming removed 3 bases from V and 4 bases from J, with 8 bases in between. Germline V lookup: CDR1 KGHSH, CDR2 LQKENI. This CDR3 is 13 amino acids long. CDR3 sequence reads: CASSPEFPDTQYF. The CDR3 DNA is TGTGCCAGCTCACCCGAGTTTCCAGATACGCAGTATTTT.

The chain links TRBV21-1 to TRBJ2-3; TRBD2, the D gene given by the table, was not confirmed from the DNA. TRBV21-1 is recorded as a pseudogene. The CDR3 is 17 amino acids. CDR3 sequence (DNA): TGTGCCAGCAGCAAAGGTCGTACTAGCGGCCCCACAGATACGCAGTATTTT. Residues: CASSKGRTSGPTDTQYF.

J is TRBJ2-7 and V is TRBV9; D is perhaps TRBD2 (6 bases). The CDR3 is 14 amino acids. Germline V CDR1 and CDR2: SGDLS, YYNGEE. Trimming left V 2 bases short and J 2 bases short, with 11 bases between. CDR3 coding DNA: TGTGCCAGCAGCGTGGGAGGCGGTACCTACGAGCAGTACTTC. It yields the protein CASSVGGGTYEQYF.